These 2 T cell receptor beta chains were sequenced from one sample in a study of response to subunit inactivated influenza vaccine. Each CDR3 protein is one row after TCRdb ran MiXCR on the RT-PCR reads. The sample yields about half a million distinct CDR3 sequences, less than 30% seen once. This specimen consisted of CD4+ T cells sorted from PBMCs, obtained around 5 days after vaccination. These receptors all stem from a man in his fifties or sixties who received an inactivated influenza vaccine.

The genes are TRBV12-3 or TRBV12-4 and TRBJ1-1, with D tentatively TRBD1 (5 bases). V was cut by 5 bases and J by 4 bases, with 8 bases left in between. The CDR3 extends over 12 amino acids. The DNA for the CDR3 is TGTGCCAGCAGTCGAGGGGTCACTGAAGCTTTCTTT. Protein: CASSRGVTEAFF.

This clonotype was counted at least ten times. This chain joins TRBV5-6 and TRBJ2-5; 7 bases map to TRBD1. The CDR3 loop spans 14 amino acids. J lost 2 bases, V lost 4 bases, and 5 bases had no gene match. The germline CDR1 and CDR2 sequences are SGHDT and YYEEEE. The CDR3, as DNA: TGTGCCAGCAGCGCCGGGACAGTGCAAGAGACCCAGTACTTC. This gives the protein CASSAGTVQETQYF. The full variable domain, in which reference TRBV5-6 and TRBJ2-5 provide the parts outside the CDR3, is DAGVTQSPTHLIKTRGQQVTLRCSPKSGHDTVSWYQQALGQGPQFIFQYYEEEERQRGNFPDRFSGHQFPNYSSELNVNALLLGDSALYLCASSAGTVQETQYFGPGTRLLVL.